This is a list of T cell receptor beta chains from one sample in a study of T cell responses to AZD1222 COVID-19 vaccine. The method was immunoSEQ multiplex PCR; TCRdb's version includes in-frame clones alone and lacks a portion of them. The table records around 140,000 clones, about 88% of them present only once. Sequencing was performed on peripheral blood, taken on day 0 of AZD1222 vaccination. Receptor source: an adult in good health. CDR3s include the opening cysteine and the closing phenylalanine or tryptophan. D genes are given only for firm matches. Some rows have no size entry. The others give once, few or many, or a class for an expanded clone.

TRBJ1-5 | TRBV21-1 | . | . | TGTGCCAGCAGCCGAGGTGAGGGGGGACAGGGTACTCAGCCCCAGCATTTT | CASSRGEGGQGTQPQHF
TRBJ2-1 | TRBV2 | . | . | TGTGCCAGCAGTGACGAACCTTACAATGAGCAGTTCTTC | CASSDEPYNEQFF
TRBJ2-5 | TRBV5-4 | . | . | TGTGCCAGCAGCCGTTCTGGCGGGGCGGGCCAAGAGACCCAGTACTTC | CASSRSGGAGQETQYF
TRBJ1-4 | TRBV5-6 | . | . | TGTGCCAGCAGCTTGGCGACAGGAATAAATGAAAAACTGTTTTTT | CASSLATGINEKLFF
TRBJ2-7 | TRBV25-1 | . | . | TGTGCCAGCAGTGAATATTCGGATTCCTACGAGCAGTACTTC | CASSEYSDSYEQYF
TRBJ1-1 | TRBV21-1 | . | . | TGTGCCAGCAGCAAAGCCGGGTTGATTATGGGACAGGGAATGAACACTGAAGCTTTCTTT | CASSKAGLIMGQGMNTEAFF
TRBJ1-2 | TRBV7-9 | . | . | TGTGCCAGCAGCCCCGGCCCCCCCCCGTACACCTTC | CASSPGPPPYTF
TRBJ1-1 | TRBV21-1 | once | . | TGTGCCAGCAGCATGTACAGGGACCGGAACACTGAAGCTTTCTTT | CASSMYRDRNTEAFF
TRBJ1-6 | TRBV7-2 | . | . | TGTGCCAGCAGTCCTCGACTCGGGAGTGATTCACCCCTCCACTTT | CASSPRLGSDSPLHF
TRBJ2-7 | TRBV10-3 | . | . | TGTGCCATCAGTGAACAGGGCTACGAGCAGTACTTC | CAISEQGYEQYF
TRBJ1-2 | TRBV7-2 | . | TRBD1 | TGTGCCAGCAGCTTAGAGACAGGGGGAAGCTATGGCTACACCTTC | CASSLETGGSYGYTF
TRBJ1-3 | TRBV28 | . | TRBD1 | TGTGCCAGCAGTTCCTCGGGGACAGGGGGAAACACCATATATTTT | CASSSSGTGGNTIYF
TRBJ1-2 | TRBV4-2 | . | TRBD1 | TGTGCCAGCAGCCGAGAGGAGGACAGGGTGGGCTATGGCTACACCTTC | CASSREEDRVGYGYTF
TRBJ1-2 | TRBV5-6 | . | TRBD1 | TGTGCCAGCAGCTTGGTGGGACAGGGGACTGGCTACACCTTC | CASSLVGQGTGYTF
TRBJ2-7 | TRBV2 | . | . | TGTGCCAGCAGTGAAGGGCCGGGCGGTTTTAGCTCCTACGAGCAGTACTTC | CASSEGPGGFSSYEQYF
TRBJ2-1 | TRBV6-2/TRBV6-3 | . | . | TGTGCCAGCAGTTGGAACAATGAGCAGTTCTTC | CASSWNNEQFF
TRBJ1-3 | TRBV7-2 | . | . | TGTGCCAGCAGCTTACTACAATACTCTGGAAACACCATATATTTT | CASSLLQYSGNTIYF
TRBJ1-3 | TRBV5-6 | once | . | TGTGCCAGCAGCTCACAGGTTGGGAACACCATATATTTT | CASSSQVGNTIYF
TRBJ2-6 | TRBV28 | . | . | TGTGCCAGCACCCGAGGGCCTTACGGGGCCAACGTCCTGACTTTC | CASTRGPYGANVLTF
TRBJ1-5 | TRBV28 | . | . | TGTGCCAGCAGCTTTGGAGGACCGAATCAGCCCCAGCATTTT | CASSFGGPNQPQHF
TRBJ1-4 | TRBV6-1 | once | . | TGTGCCAGCACCCCAGGAGAGGGGCTGTTTTTT | CASTPGEGLFF
TRBJ1-1 | TRBV7-2 | . | . | TGTGCCAGCACCCTCCGGAGGGTTATGAACACTGAAGCTTTCTTT | CASTLRRVMNTEAFF
TRBJ2-1 | TRBV5-1 | . | TRBD2 | TGCGCCAGCAGCCAACGGACTAGCGCGTACAATGAGCAGTTCTTC | CASSQRTSAYNEQFF
TRBJ2-3 | TRBV5-8 | . | . | TGTGCCAGCCGGGGGGCGGTTAGCACAGATACGCAGTATTTT | CASRGAVSTDTQYF
TRBJ1-2 | TRBV6-5 | . | . | TGTGCCAGCAGGCGGGCAGAGCGCCTTAACTATGGCTACACCTTC | CASRRAERLNYGYTF
TRBJ1-2 | TRBV28 | . | TRBD1 | TGTGCCAGCAGTGTGGGACAGGGGAGCTATGGCTACACCTTC | CASSVGQGSYGYTF
TRBJ2-3 | TRBV18 | . | . | TGTGCCAGCTCTCGCAGCAGAGGTGGTCCAGATACGCAGTATTTT | CASSRSRGGPDTQYF
TRBJ2-2 | TRBV24-1 | . | . | TGTGCCACCAGCCGAGGGGGGGAGCTGTTTTTT | CATSRGGELFF
TRBJ2-2 | TRBV2 | . | . | TGTGCCAGCAGTGAGCGTGGGGGATTAGATACCGGGGAGCTGTTTTTT | CASSERGGLDTGELFF
TRBJ2-7 | TRBV5-4 | . | . | TGTGCCAGCAGCTTCCGGGGGCGTTCAGGCGAGCAGTACTTC | CASSFRGRSGEQYF